A single sample is the source of the 2 T cell receptor beta chains below, sequenced in a study of identical twins. Via MiXCR, TCRdb re-called the 5' RACE reads, giving one row per CDR3 protein. The top ten hold about 0.3% of the sample, which has around 1.7 million distinct CDR3 sequences, 25% to 35% seen once. The sample taken for sequencing was cord blood. The receptors were sampled from a newborn girl in good health.

This clonotype turned up a few times. This chain joins TRBV12-3 or TRBV12-4 and TRBJ2-5; 9 bases match TRBD2. The CDR3 covers 15 residues. V was clipped by 5 bases and J by 3 bases; unmatched bases: 7. The DNA for the CDR3 is TGTGCCAGCAGTCAACTAGCGGGCAGAAAAGAGACCCAGTACTTC. The encoded protein is CASSQLAGRKETQYF.

This clonotype turned up a few times. This chain connects TRBV24-1 to TRBJ1-2; the D gene is possibly TRBD1 (5 bases). The V end lost 3 bases, the J end lost 4 bases, and 8 bases lay between the germline ends. Germline values: CDR1 KGHDR, CDR2 SFDVKD. CDR3 length equals 13 residues. CDR3 bases: TGTGCCACCAGTGATGGCGACAGCTATGGCTACACCTTC. Protein sequence: CATSDGDSYGYTF.